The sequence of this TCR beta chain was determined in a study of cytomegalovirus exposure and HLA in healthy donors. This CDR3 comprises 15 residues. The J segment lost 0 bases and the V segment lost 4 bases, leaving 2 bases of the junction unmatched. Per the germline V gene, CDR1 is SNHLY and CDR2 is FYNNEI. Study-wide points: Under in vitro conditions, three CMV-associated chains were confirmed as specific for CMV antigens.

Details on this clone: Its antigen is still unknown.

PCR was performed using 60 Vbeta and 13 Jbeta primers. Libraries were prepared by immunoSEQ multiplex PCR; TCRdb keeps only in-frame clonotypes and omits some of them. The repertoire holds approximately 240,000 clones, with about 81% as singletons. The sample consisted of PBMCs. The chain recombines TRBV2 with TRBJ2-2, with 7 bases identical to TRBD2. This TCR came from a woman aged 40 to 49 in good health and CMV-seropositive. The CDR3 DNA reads TGTGCCAGCAGTGTCGGGAGGTCGAACACCGGGGAGCTGTTTTTT. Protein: CASSVGRSNTGELFF.